This note documents a single T cell receptor beta chain sequence. Distinct nucleotide sequences in the sample also encode this CDR3. Trimming removed 0 bases from V and 1 base from J; junction bases left unmatched: 4. The CDR3 is made up of 15 amino acids. Germline CDR1 reads GTSNPN; CDR2 reads SVGIG (reference sequence). The source of the sample is a study of blood T cell repertoires in COVID-19. About the study: Italy, Spain and the United States were the sources of the convalescent and acute COVID-19 samples. PBMCs, B-cell-depleted T cells, or T cells were the source of the cDNA or gDNA that made up the material.

Authors' analysis steps: Cell counts per sample came from amplifying reference gene primers. Profiling relied on immunoSEQ multiplex PCR, and the TCRdb table lists in-frame clones only, not all of them. That table supplies the V and J calls and clone size; D and trimming were determined from the DNA. Here the sample spans 250,000 to 350,000 clones, 85% to 90% being singletons. The V call is TRBV30, the J call TRBJ1-1, with 8 bases identical to TRBD1. Sequencing was performed on peripheral blood. This sequence originates from a woman in her fifties or sixties with COVID-19, enrolled during active disease. DNA of the CDR3: TGTGCCTGGAGTGTAGGGACAGGACCGAACACTGAAGCTTTCTTT. Its protein is CAWSVGTGPNTEAFF.